This T cell receptor (beta chain) was sequenced during a study of cytotoxic CD8 clonotypes in ibrutinib-treated CLL. Study findings and constraints: Clonality went higher at ibrutinib response and then dropped back toward baseline at progression. Sustained-remission and progressing patients diverged in sampling times.

Per germline, CDR1 SGHRS and CDR2 YFSETQ. V was clipped by 4 bases and J by 8 bases; unmatched bases: 6. The CDR3 contains 15 residues. Note on this clone: Its antigen is not identified.

Assay: immunoSEQ multiplex PCR; the TCRdb copy retains only in-frame clones and omits some. The data contain some 29,000 clones, roughly 60% of them singletons. The material sequenced was PBMCs, taken before ibrutinib treatment. This rearrangement joins TRBV5-1 to TRBJ2-1; 13 bases fit TRBD2. The source is a human donor with chronic lymphocytic leukemia. CDR3 amino acids: CASSVTSGGYYEQFF. CDR3 DNA: TGCGCCAGCAGCGTGACTAGCGGGGGGTACTATGAGCAGTTCTTC.